Listed below are T cell receptor beta chains from one sample, sequenced in a study of Ad26.COV2.S vaccination and SARS-CoV-2 variants. TCRdb's copy holds only in-frame clones and misses some; the assay was immunoSEQ multiplex PCR. The table records under 600,000 clones, about 89% of them present only once. The specimen was peripheral blood, collected in a trial of Ad26.COV2.S vaccine versus placebo. The receptors originated from a person between 18 and 65 years old who received the Ad26.COV2.S COVID-19 vaccine or a placebo. Each CDR3 is given with its conserved first and last residue. The D gene is left open where the match is weak. A clone size is listed for some rows: how often the clone was seen (once, few, many), or a class if it is expanded.

D	V	J	size	DNA	CDR3
-	TRBV18	TRBJ1-6	once	TGTGCCAGCTCACCCGCGGACGGTGGTGATTCACCCCTCCACTTT	CASSPADGGDSPLHF
-	TRBV11-2	TRBJ2-3	-	TGTGCCAGCAGCGCAGCAGCACGTGCAGATACGCAGTATTTT	CASSAAARADTQYF
-	TRBV10-3	TRBJ2-5	-	TGTGCCACTGGGGACCTCAAAAGGGCCCAGTACTTC	CATGDLKRAQYF
-	TRBV2	TRBJ1-2	-	TGTGCCAGCAGGCTCCGGGGGTTGACGTATGGCTACACCTTC	CASRLRGLTYGYTF
TRBD2	TRBV9	TRBJ2-7	-	TGTGCCAGCAGCGTAGCCGGCGGACTAGCGGGCAACGAGCAGTACTTC	CASSVAGGLAGNEQYF
-	TRBV19	TRBJ2-1	-	TGTGCCAGTAGTATTGGTCGACCCAATGAGCAGTTCTTC	CASSIGRPNEQFF
-	TRBV24-1	TRBJ2-7	-	TGTGCCACCAGTGATTCCCGTAATCGAGCGGGTTACGAGCAGTACTTC	CATSDSRNRAGYEQYF
-	TRBV9	TRBJ2-1	-	TGTGCCAGCAGCCCTTCGGGGGGCCTTTACAATGAGCAGTTCTTC	CASSPSGGLYNEQFF
-	TRBV28	TRBJ1-5	-	TGTGCCAGCAGTTTAAGTGTGCGGATTCAGCCCCAGCATTTT	CASSLSVRIQPQHF
-	TRBV30	TRBJ1-4	-	TGTGCCTCCGGGTTCGATGAAAAACTGTTTTTT	CASGFDEKLFF
TRBD1	TRBV11-3	TRBJ2-1	once	TGTGCCAGCAGCTTAGATCGGGGCAGGGGGTCCTACAATGAGCAGTTCTTC	CASSLDRGRGSYNEQFF
-	TRBV3-1/TRBV3-2	TRBJ2-7	many	TGTGCCAGCAGCCCCATCACAGGTTCCTACGAGCAGTACTTC	CASSPITGSYEQYF
-	TRBV19	TRBJ2-3	-	TGTGCCAGTAGTATCCAGGGCACAGATACGCAGTATTTT	CASSIQGTDTQYF
-	TRBV30	TRBJ2-1	-	TGTGCCTGGAGTGTACAACTCCAAGTTAGCGGTGAGCAGTTCTTC	CAWSVQLQVSGEQFF
-	TRBV6-1	TRBJ1-6	once	TGTGCCAGCAGTGAAGAGCTGGCGGGGAATTCACCCCTCCACTTT	CASSEELAGNSPLHF
TRBD2	TRBV7-9	TRBJ2-7	-	TGTGCCAGCAGCTTAGCGAGGAGCGGGAGTCTCGACGAGCAGTACTTC	CASSLARSGSLDEQYF
-	TRBV29-1	TRBJ2-1	-	TGCAGCGTTGTTATATGGAACAATGAGCAGTTCTTC	CSVVIWNNEQFF
TRBD1	TRBV27	TRBJ1-6	-	TGTGCCAGCAGTTCGGGACAGGCGTATAATTCACCCCTCCACTTT	CASSSGQAYNSPLHF
-	TRBV19	TRBJ1-1	-	TGTGCCAGTAGTATCACCTCGGATGAAGCTTTCTTT	CASSITSDEAFF
TRBD2	TRBV2	TRBJ2-7	-	TGTGCCAGCAGTGGACCGGCTGGTACTAGCGGGGTCGCCCACGAGCAGTACTTC	CASSGPAGTSGVAHEQYF
-	TRBV19	TRBJ1-3	-	TGTGCCAGTACCCTATACGGTGCAGGATATGGAAACACCATATATTTT	CASTLYGAGYGNTIYF
-	TRBV5-1	TRBJ1-4	-	TGCGCCAGCAGCTTGAGGGCAAGTACTAATGAAAAACTGTTTTTT	CASSLRASTNEKLFF
-	TRBV11-2	TRBJ2-1	-	TGTGCCAGCAGAGGTGTAGGGACTCCCAGTGAGCAGTTCTTC	CASRGVGTPSEQFF
-	TRBV9	TRBJ1-1	-	TGTGCCAGCAGCGGGACCCGGGGACCCACTGAAGCTTTCTTT	CASSGTRGPTEAFF
TRBD1	TRBV7-9	TRBJ2-1	once	TGTGCCAGCGCCGAGGGCGGGACAGGGTACCTCTTC	CASAEGGTGYLF
-	TRBV5-8	TRBJ2-7	-	TGTGCCAGCAGGGGACCGGGAAATAGGTATTCCTACGAGCAGTACTTC	CASRGPGNRYSYEQYF
-	TRBV27	TRBJ2-2	-	TGTGCCAGCAGTTTCTTGGGCCTCGCGAACACCGGGGAGCTGTTTTTT	CASSFLGLANTGELFF
-	TRBV28	TRBJ2-7	-	TGTGCCAGCAGTTTAGCTCGGCAGGGGAGGACCTACGAGCAGTACTTC	CASSLARQGRTYEQYF
-	TRBV7-9	TRBJ1-1	-	TGTGCCAGCAGCTTAGCGTTGGGCAGGGGAAACACTGAAGCTTTCTTT	CASSLALGRGNTEAFF
-	TRBV4-1	TRBJ2-3	-	TGCGCCAGCAGCCAAGATAGGGGGGAGAGGGGCGATACGCAGTATTTT	CASSQDRGERGDTQYF
TRBD1	TRBV12-3/TRBV12-4	TRBJ1-2	once	TGTGCCAGCAGTCCCAGGGGGCAGTTTGGCTACACCTTC	CASSPRGQFGYTF
TRBD1	TRBV18	TRBJ2-7	-	TGTGCCAGCTCATCGCCTGGGACAGTGAGCTCCTACGAGCAGTACTTC	CASSSPGTVSSYEQYF
-	TRBV15	TRBJ2-2	once	TGTGCCACCAGCAGAGTTGGAGGGATCACCGGGGAGCTGTTTTTT	CATSRVGGITGELFF
-	TRBV7-9	TRBJ2-2	-	TGTGCCAGCAGCTTAGCCGATACCGGGGAGCTGTTTTTT	CASSLADTGELFF
-	TRBV11-2	TRBJ1-2	-	TGTGCCAGCAGCCCTGCGAGACTCTATGGCTACACCTTC	CASSPARLYGYTF
-	TRBV28	TRBJ1-3	-	TGTGCCAGCAGTACAGAGACATCGGGAAACACCATATATTTT	CASSTETSGNTIYF
TRBD2	TRBV6-2/TRBV6-3	TRBJ2-1	-	TGTGCCAGCAGTTATGCGGGGGGGACCTACTACAATGAGCAGTTCTTC	CASSYAGGTYYNEQFF
-	TRBV18	TRBJ1-5	-	TGTGCCAGCTCGCTCGGGGGGTCCGGGCAGCCCCAGCATTTT	CASSLGGSGQPQHF
-	TRBV2	TRBJ2-7	-	TGTGCCAGCAGTATCCGTCGACAGTCCTACGAGCAGTACTTC	CASSIRRQSYEQYF
-	TRBV28	TRBJ2-7	-	TGTGCCAGCAGCCCGGGACACATGAGCTCCTACGAGCAGTACTTC	CASSPGHMSSYEQYF
-	TRBV4-2	TRBJ2-5	-	TGTGCCAGCAGCCAGGGCGATTTGACCCAGTACTTC	CASSQGDLTQYF
-	TRBV9	TRBJ1-2	-	TGTGCCAGCAGCGCGACTGGAAACTATGGCTACACCTTC	CASSATGNYGYTF
-	TRBV7-9	TRBJ2-6	-	TGTGCCAGCAGCTCCTCTGGGGCCAACGTCCTGACTTTC	CASSSSGANVLTF
TRBD1	TRBV4-1	TRBJ2-2	-	TGCGCCAGCAGCCAGGTCACAGGGGCCGGGGAGCTGTTTTTT	CASSQVTGAGELFF
-	TRBV30	TRBJ2-2	-	TGTGCCTGGGACCGTGATAATTCGAACACCGGGGAGCTGTTTTTT	CAWDRDNSNTGELFF
TRBD1	TRBV7-6	TRBJ1-2	once	TGTGCCAGCAGCTTAAACAGGGGGCCGGATGGCTACACCTTC	CASSLNRGPDGYTF
-	TRBV5-5	TRBJ2-2	once	TGTGCCAGCAGCTTGGCCACTGGACAGCCTAACTTCAACACCGGGGAGCTGTTTTTT	CASSLATGQPNFNTGELFF
TRBD2	TRBV15	TRBJ2-1	-	TGTGCCACCAGCCCGCGGACTAGTATCGACAATGAGCAGTTCTTC	CATSPRTSIDNEQFF
TRBD2	TRBV5-1	TRBJ2-1	-	TGCGCCAGCAGCCCCCGGACTAGCGGTAACGCGGATGAGCAGTTCTTC	CASSPRTSGNADEQFF
TRBD2	TRBV6-6	TRBJ2-2	-	TGTGCCAGCAGTTACAGCGGGAGGGCTCCCGGGGAGCTGTTTTTT	CASSYSGRAPGELFF
-	TRBV5-1	TRBJ1-3	-	TGCGCCAGCAGCCCGGGAGGACAGCCAAGACACTCTGGAAACACCATATATTTT	CASSPGGQPRHSGNTIYF
-	TRBV11-2	TRBJ1-1	-	TGTGCCAGCAGTAAGGCCGGGACCGGGGGCACTGAAGCTTTCTTT	CASSKAGTGGTEAFF
TRBD1	TRBV18	TRBJ2-7	-	TGTGCCAGCTCATCGGGGACAGGGTCTGGGGAGCAGTACTTC	CASSSGTGSGEQYF
TRBD1	TRBV9	TRBJ1-5	-	TGTGCCAGCAGTGACGGGACAGGTAATCAGCCCCAGCATTTT	CASSDGTGNQPQHF
TRBD2	TRBV2	TRBJ2-1	-	TGTGCCAGCAGTTTGGCGGGGGGAAGCTCCTACAATGAGCAGTTCTTC	CASSLAGGSSYNEQFF
-	TRBV18	TRBJ2-1	-	TGTGCCAGCTCACCAGGGGGCTCTTGGAATGAGCAGTTCTTC	CASSPGGSWNEQFF
TRBD2	TRBV4-1	TRBJ2-3	-	TGCGCCAGCAGCCAGGAACATAGCGGGGGGGGAGATACGCAGTATTTT	CASSQEHSGGGDTQYF
-	TRBV7-6	TRBJ1-5	-	TGTGCCAGCAGCTTGGGAACGGGTAGCAATCAGCCCCAGCATTTT	CASSLGTGSNQPQHF
TRBD1	TRBV5-1	TRBJ2-7	-	TGCGCCAGCAGCCCTAGGACAGGGGTCTACGAGCAGTACTTC	CASSPRTGVYEQYF